Described below is a single T cell receptor beta chain sequence and its context. The sample comes from a study of blood T cell repertoires in COVID-19. In the study overall: Acute and convalescent COVID-19 specimens originated in the United States, Italy and Spain. T cells, B-cell-depleted T cells, or PBMCs provided the cDNA or gDNA that served as material.

V was clipped by 6 bases and J by 8 bases; unmatched bases: 22. This CDR3 is built from 18 residues. TCRdb's copy holds only in-frame clones and misses some; the assay was immunoSEQ multiplex PCR. Here the sample spans 45,000 to 65,000 clones, nearly 85% being singletons. The source of this sequence is a man in his forties or fifties with acute or convalescent COVID-19. This chain links TRBV23-1 with TRBJ2-1; 7 nucleotides line up with TRBD1. TRBV23-1 is an ORF, with its function uncertain. Sequenced material: peripheral blood. The CDR3 loop is CASSKGTVFPWIYDEQFF. The CDR3 DNA follows: TGCGCCAGCAGCAAAGGGACAGTCTTCCCTTGGATATACGATGAGCAGTTCTTC.